This T cell receptor beta chain was sequenced during a study of T cell repertoires in cytomegalovirus infection. TCRdb re-called the reads with MiXCR, one entry per CDR3 protein. Of around 800,000 distinct CDR3 sequences in the sample, 32% are singletons; the top ten hold around 11%. Of note for this clonotype: Its antigen is unknown.

The V gene end was trimmed by 5 bases and the J gene end by 1 base; junction bases not matched to a gene: 7. Germline CDR1 is MNHEY and CDR2 is SVGEGT. The CDR3 is 15 residues long. The sequencing here drew on cultured CD8+ T cells from PBMCs, taken from culture after CMV antigen stimulation. The chain has TRBV6-2 or TRBV6-3 and TRBJ1-2, with 7 positions matching TRBD1. This sequence was found in a human donor in good health (CMV status not recorded). Some clones in this sample may be carry-over from other donors' samples. DNA for the CDR3: TGTGCCAGCAGTGGGACAGCAGGAATTAACTATGGCTACACCTTC. Its protein is CASSGTAGINYGYTF.